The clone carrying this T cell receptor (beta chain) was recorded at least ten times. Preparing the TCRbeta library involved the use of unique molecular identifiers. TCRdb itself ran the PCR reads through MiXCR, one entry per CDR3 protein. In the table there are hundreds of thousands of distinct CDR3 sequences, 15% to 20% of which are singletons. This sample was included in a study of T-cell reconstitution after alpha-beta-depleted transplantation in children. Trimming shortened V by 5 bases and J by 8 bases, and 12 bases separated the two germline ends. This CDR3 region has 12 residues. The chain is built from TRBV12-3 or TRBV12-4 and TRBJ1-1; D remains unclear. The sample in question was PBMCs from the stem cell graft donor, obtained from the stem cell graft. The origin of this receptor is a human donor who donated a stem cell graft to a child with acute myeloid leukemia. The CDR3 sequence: CASSQQPEEAFF. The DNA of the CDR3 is TGTGCCAGCAGTCAGCAGCCGGAGGAAGCTTTCTTT.